The 6 T cell receptor beta chains in this list originate from one sample, sequenced in a study of T cells after yellow fever vaccination (dated by TCRdb to the late 2010s). The protocol used for the library was 5' RACE. Sequencer: Illumina NovaSeq 6000. TCRdb cleaned the public reads at Q25 with fastp, built clones with MiXCR and kept in-frame beta chains. Every entry covers one CDR3 protein and lists the most common genes and DNA from its rows. For this sample there are 400,000 to 450,000 distinct CDR3 sequences; around 20% appear just once. The ten most abundant clones make up 15% to 20% of the sample. The meaning of the sample's treatment or condition label: live attenuated yellow fever vaccine strain. The material sequenced was PBMCs, taken before the yellow fever booster vaccination. The receptor set was obtained from a man aged 18-30 years who received the YFV17D yellow fever vaccine.

This clonotype was counted a few times. The chain uses TRBV6-2 or TRBV6-3 and TRBJ2-3; 7 bases align to TRBD1. V trimming: 5 bases; J trimming: 3 bases; junction bases outside the gene matches: 8. Germline V gene data show CDR1 as MNHEY and CDR2 as SVGEGT. The CDR3 covers 15 residues. The CDR3 DNA reads as TGTGCCAGCAGTAACCGGGACAGTCGGACAGATACGCAGTATTTT. It specifies CASSNRDSRTDTQYF.

The rearrangement joins TRBV29-1 to TRBJ2-1; D not resolved. CDR1 is SQVTM and CDR2 is ANQGSEA in the germline V gene. V was pared by 3 bases and J by 6 bases, with 9 bases between. The CDR3 sequence is 12 residues long. CDR3 nucleotide sequence: TGCAGCGTTGATTCGCAGAGCAATGAGCAGTTCTTC. It encodes CSVDSQSNEQFF.

This clonotype was detected only a few times. The V and J genes are TRBV18 and TRBJ1-5; D is unclear. V was cut by 2 bases and J by 7 bases, with 9 bases left in between. The CDR3 contains 13 residues. From germline, CDR1 is KGHSH and CDR2 LQKENI. The CDR3 loop is CASSPGSEQPQHF. In DNA, the CDR3 is TGTGCCAGCTCACCAGGGTCCGAACAGCCCCAGCATTTT.

This clonotype was detected a few times. The chain carries TRBV7-8 and TRBJ2-1, with 7 nucleotides matching TRBD1. The CDR3 is 16 amino acids. The V gene end was trimmed by 2 bases and the J gene end by 0 bases; junction bases not matched to a gene: 4. Germline loops: CDR1 SGHVS, CDR2 FQNEAQ. The CDR3 region has the DNA TGTGCCAGCAGCTTATTCCGGGACAGCTCCTACAATGAGCAGTTCTTC. Its protein product is CASSLFRDSSYNEQFF.

The chain has TRBV10-1 and TRBJ2-7; D might be TRBD1 or TRBD2, each matching 5 bases. V was trimmed by 0 bases and J by 6 bases, leaving 12 bases between them. Looked up from germline, CDR1 is WNHNN and CDR2 is SYGVQD (reference sequence). The CDR3 covers 14 residues. CDR3 amino acids: CASSESGRDREQYV. The CDR3 DNA is TGCGCCAGCAGTGAGTCGGGAAGGGACCGCGAGCAGTACGTC.

The chain uses TRBV12-3 or TRBV12-4 and TRBJ1-1, with D possibly being TRBD1 (6 bases). This CDR3 contains 15 residues. V was cut by 6 bases and J by 5 bases, with 19 bases left in between. Written as DNA, the CDR3 is TGTGCCAGCAGCCCCCCTGAAGCGAGGGGGACTGAAGCTTTCTTT. Translating it yields CASSPPEARGTEAFF.